This is a list of T cell receptor beta chains from one sample in a study of T cells in Graves' hyperthyroidism and ophthalmopathy. TCRdb processed the multiplex PCR reads anew with MiXCR; each CDR3 protein has one entry. The sample shows 550,000 to 600,000 distinct CDR3 sequences, about half of them seen only once. The sequencing sample was made of peripheral blood or thyroid tissue (not recorded which). All receptors come from an adult woman with Graves' disease, either hyperthyroidism or ophthalmopathy (not recorded which). CDR3s include the opening cysteine and the closing phenylalanine or tryptophan. The order of the fields is J gene, V gene, CDR3 protein.

>TRBJ2-5|TRBV25-1
CASSEYAPGGETQYF
>TRBJ1-1|TRBV29-1
CSLGRNTEAFF
>TRBJ2-5|TRBV6-5
CATSGQDRGKETQYF
>TRBJ1-2|TRBV10-3
CAISSWDSYNYGYTF
>TRBJ2-7|TRBV27
CASLRAEQYF
>TRBJ2-7|TRBV12-3/TRBV12-4
CASSLRAGSSYEQYF
>TRBJ1-1|TRBV11-2
CASSLRTRIANTEAFF
>TRBJ1-1|TRBV2
CASSEEGPNTEAFF
>TRBJ2-7|TRBV29-1
CSVVGYYEQYF
>TRBJ2-6|TRBV7-9
CASSLIGRSGANVLTF
>TRBJ2-5|TRBV7-8
CASSLRRLVGETQYF
>TRBJ1-1|TRBV7-7
CASSLIAGTEAFF
>TRBJ2-7|TRBV28
CASSWVRSREQYF
>TRBJ1-2|TRBV2
CASSELSFSFPGQGNYGYTF
>TRBJ1-2|TRBV27
CASSRTARYGYGYTF
>TRBJ1-2|TRBV2
CASSGDRGEGYTF
>TRBJ2-2|TRBV6-2/TRBV6-3
CASSYQYMTGELFF
>TRBJ1-2|TRBV28
CASGPGRTNYGYTF
>TRBJ1-1|TRBV7-3
CASSLQPHGQGTNTEAFF
>TRBJ2-7|TRBV18
CASSPGTSGRGKQYF
>TRBJ1-5|TRBV19
CASGGQGGRQPQHF
>TRBJ2-7|TRBV6-5
CASSDSKIGTSTYEQYF
>TRBJ2-6|TRBV29-1
CSVEGGSGANVLTF
>TRBJ1-1|TRBV2
CASSYTLGTANTEAFF
>TRBJ2-7|TRBV5-1
CASSSGAYEQYF
>TRBJ1-3|TRBV7-8
CASSSGGRRNTIYF
>TRBJ1-2|TRBV20-1
CSARGGAFYGYTF
>TRBJ2-7|TRBV27
CASRPTGTPIYEQYF
>TRBJ2-7|TRBV2
CASSEDRGFYEQYF
>TRBJ1-1|TRBV12-3/TRBV12-4
CASSFAHRGRTEAFF
>TRBJ2-5|TRBV10-3
CATRRGRETQYF
>TRBJ2-5|TRBV13
CASGQRLAGEETQYF
>TRBJ2-7|TRBV11-3
CASSLGGNTYEQYF
>TRBJ2-7|TRBV12-3/TRBV12-4
CASSLKNRASEQYF
>TRBJ2-7|TRBV2
CAIGRTGLREQYF